Presented here are 5 T cell receptor beta chains from one specimen sequenced in a study of shared clonotypes between healthy human individuals. Assay used: immunoSEQ multiplex PCR; TCRdb lists only in-frame clones, some missing. This table has millions of clones, 90% to 95% appearing once. Positively selected for CCR7, the CD45RO-negative cells used as naive CD8 cells excluded terminally differentiated effector memory CD45RA+ cells. The specimen was naive CD8+ T cells from PBMCs. Every receptor here comes from a man younger than 30 in good health. Some clones in this sample may be carry-over from other donors' samples.

This sequence joins TRBV7-2 and TRBJ1-5; D is perhaps TRBD1 (5 bases). With 2 bases removed from V and 1 base from J, the gap between germline ends came to 6 bases. The CDR3 is 14 amino acids. CDR1 is SGHTA, CDR2 FQGNSA, per germline. CDR3 in amino acids: CASSLRQSNQPQHF. CDR3 coding DNA: TGTGCCAGCAGCTTACGACAGAGCAATCAGCCCCAGCATTTT.

This chain links TRBV5-1 with TRBJ1-1; the D gene is possibly TRBD1 (5 bases). CDR3 size: 14 residues. The germline V and J ends were trimmed by 2 bases and 3 bases, with 11 bases remaining between them. Looked up from germline, CDR1 is SGHRS and CDR2 is YFSETQ. This chain's CDR3 is CASSFGASDTEAFF. The CDR3 nucleotides read TGCGCCAGCAGCTTCGGGGCCTCGGACACTGAAGCTTTCTTT.

This clone was seen once. The chain has TRBV5-1 and TRBJ1-1; D remains ambiguous. CDR3 length equals 14 residues. V was trimmed by 1 base and J by 1 base, leaving 8 bases between them. Germline CDR1 is SGHRS and CDR2 is YFSETQ. CDR3 loop: CASSLSGPNTEAFF. CDR3 bases: TGCGCCAGCAGCTTGTCAGGACCGAACACTGAAGCTTTCTTT. Using reference TRBV5-1 and TRBJ1-1 for the parts outside the CDR3, the full variable domain is KAGVTQTPRYLIKTRGQQVTLSCSPISGHRSVSWYQQTPGQGLQFLFEYFSETQRNKGNFPGRFSGRQFSNSRSEMNVSTLELGDSALYLCASSLSGPNTEAFFGQGTRLTVV.

This clone was detected only once. This sequence joins TRBV9 and TRBJ1-3; TRBD1 agrees at 7 bases. Trimming removed 0 bases from V and 11 bases from J; junction bases left unmatched: 14. CDR3 length: 16 residues. Germline CDR1 reads SGDLS; CDR2 reads YYNGEE. In DNA, the CDR3 is TGTGCCAGCAGCGTAGCTGGAGGGGGCCAACACAGGGCCATATATTTT. Translation gives CASSVAGGGQHRAIYF.

V and J are TRBV11-3 and TRBJ2-1; 7 nucleotides match TRBD1. The germline gives CDR1 SGHNT, CDR2 YENEEA. The CDR3 sequence is 15 residues long. After removal of 5 bases from V and 1 base from J, the junction contained 5 bases not matched to a gene. CDR3 sequence (DNA): TGTGCCAGCAGCCCCTACAGGGGATCCTACAATGAGCAGTTCTTC. Its protein product is CASSPYRGSYNEQFF.